This T cell receptor beta chain appears in the sequencing data of a study of T cell repertoires in cytomegalovirus infection. General study points: HLA-C-restricted CMV clonotypes gave the most frequent clonotype in two of eight donors.

A single record per CDR3 protein comes from TCRdb applying MiXCR to the reads. The sample holds hundreds of thousands of distinct CDR3 sequences, around 30% seen once. This clonotype appeared many times. Antigen specificity is unknown. The specimen was cultured PBMCs, collected from culture after CMV antigen stimulation. This receptor was obtained from a human donor in good health (CMV status not recorded). Some clones in this sample may be carry-over from other donors' samples.

CDR3 loop: CASSPLGHPNEKLFF. As DNA, the CDR3 is TGTGCCAGCAGCCCTCTGGGACATCCTAATGAAAAACTGTTTTTT. This chain uses TRBV7-8 with TRBJ1-4; D might be TRBD1 (6 bases). Between the trimmed V and J ends, which lost 5 bases and 3 bases, there was a span of 13 bases. The CDR3 has 15 amino acids. Germline-derived CDR1 and CDR2 are SGHVS and FQNEAQ. Full variable domain (outside the CDR3, taken from reference TRBV7-8 and TRBJ1-4): GAGVSQSPRYKVAKRGQDVALRCDPISGHVSLFWYQQALGQGPEFLTYFQNEAQLDKSGLPSDRFFAERPEGSVSTLKIQRTQQEDSAVYLCASSPLGHPNEKLFFGSGTQLSVL.